Listed here is a single T cell receptor beta chain. The source of the sample is a study of T-cell reconstitution after alpha-beta-depleted transplantation in children. Unique molecular identifiers were used to barcode this TCRbeta library. TCRdb re-called the PCR reads through MiXCR, storing one row per CDR3 protein. The data show fewer than 1 million distinct CDR3 sequences, under 20% seen once. The V end was cut by 5 bases, the J end by 0 bases, with 12 bases between. Germline V gene sequence: CDR1 DFQATT, CDR2 SNEGSKA (reference sequence). The CDR3 has 14 amino acids. This rearrangement joins TRBV20-1 to TRBJ2-3; TRBD1 might be the D (5 bases). The sample consisted of PBMCs, mostly from graft donor cells, taken 360 days after TCRalphabeta/CD19-depleted stem cell transplant. This receptor was obtained from a male patient between 10 and 17 years old who had a stem cell transplant for acute lymphoblastic leukemia, so the T cells may come from the graft donor. As DNA, the CDR3 is TGCAGTGCTGCCCTTGGGGCAAGCACAGATACGCAGTATTTT. Residues: CSAALGASTDTQYF.